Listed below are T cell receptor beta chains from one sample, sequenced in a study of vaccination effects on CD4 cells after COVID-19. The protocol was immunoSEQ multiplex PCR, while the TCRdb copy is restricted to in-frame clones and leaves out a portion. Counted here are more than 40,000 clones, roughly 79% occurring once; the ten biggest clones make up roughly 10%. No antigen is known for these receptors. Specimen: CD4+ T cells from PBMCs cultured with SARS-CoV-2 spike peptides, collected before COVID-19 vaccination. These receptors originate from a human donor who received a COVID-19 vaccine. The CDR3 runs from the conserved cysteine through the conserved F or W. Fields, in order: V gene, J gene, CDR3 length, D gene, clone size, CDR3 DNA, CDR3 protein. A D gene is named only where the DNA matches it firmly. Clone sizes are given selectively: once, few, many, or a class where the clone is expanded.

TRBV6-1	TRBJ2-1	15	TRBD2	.	TGTGCCAGCAGTGAAGGGACTAGCGGGGGGCCCGGGCAGTTCTTC	CASSEGTSGGPGQFF
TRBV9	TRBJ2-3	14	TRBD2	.	TGTGCCAGCAACCAGCGGGGGGTCACAGATACGCAGTATTTT	CASNQRGVTDTQYF
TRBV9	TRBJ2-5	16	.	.	TGTGCCAGCACCCCACGGGACGCCTACTACCAAGAGACCCAGTACTTC	CASTPRDAYYQETQYF
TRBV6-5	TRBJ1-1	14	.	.	TGTGCCAGCAGGCCCGTGGGGGTCGGCACTGAAGCTTTCTTT	CASRPVGVGTEAFF
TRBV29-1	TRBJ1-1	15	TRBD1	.	TGCAGCGCCACCTTAATGGGACAGGGGAACACTGAAGCTTTCTTT	CSATLMGQGNTEAFF
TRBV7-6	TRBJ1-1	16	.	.	TGTGCCAGCAGCTCCCGCGGGGGGGCGCGGGACACTGAAGCTTTCTTT	CASSSRGGARDTEAFF
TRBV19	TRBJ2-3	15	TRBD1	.	TGTGCCAGTAGTCCAAGGGACAGCACCACAGATACGCAGTATTTT	CASSPRDSTTDTQYF
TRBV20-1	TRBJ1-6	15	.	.	TGCAGTGCTAGTGGGGGCTCCCCCGCGAATTCACCCCTCCACTTT	CSASGGSPANSPLHF
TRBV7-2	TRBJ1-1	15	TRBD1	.	TGTGCCAGCACCGCCCCGGGACAGGGGGTCACTGAAGCTTTCTTT	CASTAPGQGVTEAFF
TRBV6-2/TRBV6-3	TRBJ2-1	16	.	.	TGTGCCAGCAGTTACTCGGTCGGACGGTCCTACAATGAGCAGTTCTTC	CASSYSVGRSYNEQFF
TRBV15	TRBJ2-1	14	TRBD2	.	TGTGCCACCAGCCGACTAGCGGGGCCCAATGAGCAGTTCTTC	CATSRLAGPNEQFF
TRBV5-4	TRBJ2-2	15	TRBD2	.	TGTGCCAGCACCGGACTAGCGGGGGGCCCCGGGGAGCTGTTTTTT	CASTGLAGGPGELFF
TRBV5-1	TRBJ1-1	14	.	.	TGCGCCAGCAGCTTGAGGGGAATGAACACTGAAGCTTTCTTT	CASSLRGMNTEAFF
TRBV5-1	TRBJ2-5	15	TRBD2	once	TGCGCCAGCAGCTTGGTTCCGGGGGGGCAAGAGACCCAGTACTTC	CASSLVPGGQETQYF
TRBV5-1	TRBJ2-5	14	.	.	TGCGCCAGCAGCTTGAAAACGGGGAAAGAGACCCAGTACTTC	CASSLKTGKETQYF
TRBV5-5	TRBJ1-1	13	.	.	TGTGCCAGCAGCCGGGAATATGGCACTGAAGCTTTCTTT	CASSREYGTEAFF
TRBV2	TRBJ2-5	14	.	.	.	CASILGGQQETQYF
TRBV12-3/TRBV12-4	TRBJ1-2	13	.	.	TGTGCCAGCAGTTTTGGGGACAACTATGGCTACACCTTC	CASSFGDNYGYTF
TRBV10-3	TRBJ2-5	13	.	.	TGTGCCATCAGTGGCCGACAGGAAGAGACCCAGTACTTC	CAISGRQEETQYF
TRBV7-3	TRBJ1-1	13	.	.	TGTGCCAGCAGCTTACGAGGGATCACTGAAGCTTTCTTT	CASSLRGITEAFF
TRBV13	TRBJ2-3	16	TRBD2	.	TGTGCCAGCAGCTTAGTAGTGGCGGGGGGATCAGATACGCAGTATTTT	CASSLVVAGGSDTQYF
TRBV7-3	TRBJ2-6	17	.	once	TGTGCCAGCAGGCAAACCCTCAGGGACTCTGGGGCCAACGTCCTGACTTTC	CASRQTLRDSGANVLTF
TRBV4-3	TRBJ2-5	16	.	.	TGCGCCAGCAGCCAAGGGACGGCAGCCTACCAAGAGACCCAGTACTTC	CASSQGTAAYQETQYF
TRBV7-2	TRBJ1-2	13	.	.	TGTGCCAGCAGCTTTTCGGAGGGTTGGGGCTACACCTTC	CASSFSEGWGYTF
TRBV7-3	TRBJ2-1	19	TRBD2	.	TGTGCCAGCAGCTTAAGCCCCGGAGTAGCGGGGGGGGAATACAATGAGCAGTTCTTC	CASSLSPGVAGGEYNEQFF
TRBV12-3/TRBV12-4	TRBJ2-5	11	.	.	TGTGCCAGCAGACAGAGGGAGACCCAGTACTTC	CASRQRETQYF
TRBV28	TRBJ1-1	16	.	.	TGTGCCAGCAGGTTCTCCCTTGGGACACGAAACACTGAAGCTTTCTTT	CASRFSLGTRNTEAFF
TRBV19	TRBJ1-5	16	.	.	TGTGCCACCAGGGGAGGAGGGGCGAACGGCAATCAGCCCCAGCATTTT	CATRGGGANGNQPQHF
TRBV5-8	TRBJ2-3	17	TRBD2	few	TGTGCCAGCCCAGGGACTATCCTATCGACTAAGACAGATACGCAGTATTTT	CASPGTILSTKTDTQYF
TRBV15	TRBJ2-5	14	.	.	TGTGCCACCAGCAGAGACGCGGCTCCTGAGACCCAGTACTTC	CATSRDAAPETQYF
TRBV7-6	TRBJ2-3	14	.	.	TGTGCCAGCAGCTTATATGGTACGGGAGATACGCAGTATTTT	CASSLYGTGDTQYF
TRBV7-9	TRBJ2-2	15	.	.	TGTGCCAGCAGCCAACGAACACAGGGCGCCGGGGAGCTGTTTTTT	CASSQRTQGAGELFF
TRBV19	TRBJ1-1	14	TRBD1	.	TGTGCCAGTGCTAAGACAGGGGTTGACACTGAAGCTTTCTTT	CASAKTGVDTEAFF
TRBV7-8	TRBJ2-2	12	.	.	TGTGCCAGCAGCCCCTGGGCCGGGGAGCTGTTTTTT	CASSPWAGELFF
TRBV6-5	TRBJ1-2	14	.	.	TGTGCCAGCAGTCCCCTAGGATGGGGCTATGGCTACACCTTC	CASSPLGWGYGYTF
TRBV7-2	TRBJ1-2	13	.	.	TGTGCCAGCAGCTCCCCCTGGACGTATGGCTACACCTTC	CASSSPWTYGYTF
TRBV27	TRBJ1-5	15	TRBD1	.	TGTGCCAGCAGAGATCAGGGGGCGGTAAACCAGCCCCAGCATTTT	CASRDQGAVNQPQHF
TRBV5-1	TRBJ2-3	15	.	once	TGCGCCAGCAGCTTGACAGGGAGCCGGACAGATACGCAGTATTTT	CASSLTGSRTDTQYF
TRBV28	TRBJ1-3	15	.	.	TGTGCCAGCAGTTCAGGAGGGGTTTCTGGAAACACCATATATTTT	CASSSGGVSGNTIYF
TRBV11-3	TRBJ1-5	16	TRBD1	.	TGTGCCAGCAGCTTAGATTCCGGGCAGGGGGAAACGCCCCAGCATTTT	CASSLDSGQGETPQHF
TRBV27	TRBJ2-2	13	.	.	TGTGCCAGCAGGCGAACAGGGACCGGGGAGCTGTTTTTT	CASRRTGTGELFF
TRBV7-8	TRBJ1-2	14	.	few	TGTGCCAGCAGCTTAGTACAATCGGGATATGGCTACACCTTC	CASSLVQSGYGYTF
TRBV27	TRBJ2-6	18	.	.	TGTGCCACCAGATCTGGGCCAGGGGCATCCTCTGGGGCCAACGTCCTGACTTTC	CATRSGPGASSGANVLTF
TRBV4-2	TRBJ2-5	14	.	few	TGTGCCAGCAGCACTCGGGGTGGCGCGGAGACCCAGTACTTC	CASSTRGGAETQYF
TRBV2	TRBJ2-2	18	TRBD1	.	TGTGCCAGCAGAAAGTTCCTACCCGGGACAGGGGGCACCGGGGAGCTGTTTTTT	CASRKFLPGTGGTGELFF
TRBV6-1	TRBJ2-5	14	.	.	TGTGCCAGCAGTGAAGACAGGGTCCGAGAGACCCAGTACTTC	CASSEDRVRETQYF
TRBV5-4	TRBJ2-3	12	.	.	TGTGCCAGCAGCTCCAGCGTGGATACGCAGTATTTT	CASSSSVDTQYF
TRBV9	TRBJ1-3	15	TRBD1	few	TGTGCCAGCAGCGCACGACAGGGAGCTGGAAACACCATATATTTT	CASSARQGAGNTIYF
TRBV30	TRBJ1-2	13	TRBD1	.	TGTGCCTGGAGTCAAGACAGGGTCTATGGCTACACCTTC	CAWSQDRVYGYTF
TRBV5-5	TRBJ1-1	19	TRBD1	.	TGTGCCAGCAGCTTGAAGGGGACGGCGACAGGGGGCGCCGGGACTGAAGCTTTCTTT	CASSLKGTATGGAGTEAFF
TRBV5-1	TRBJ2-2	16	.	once	TGCGCCAGCAGCCACTCCGGGACATCGAACACCGGGGAGCTGTTTTTT	CASSHSGTSNTGELFF
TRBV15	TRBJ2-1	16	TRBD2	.	TGTGCCACCAGCAGAGGGGGGAGGGGCTGGACGGGTGAGCAGTTCTTC	CATSRGGRGWTGEQFF
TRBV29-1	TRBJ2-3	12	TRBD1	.	TGCAGCGTGACAGGGAGCACAGATACGCAGTATTTT	CSVTGSTDTQYF
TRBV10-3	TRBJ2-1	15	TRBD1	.	TGTGCCATCAGTGCACAGGGGGCTTGGGACGATGAGCAGTTCTTC	CAISAQGAWDDEQFF
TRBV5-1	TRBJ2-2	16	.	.	TGCGCCAGCAGCTTGTATACTGCCGCGAACACCGGGGAGCTGTTTTTT	CASSLYTAANTGELFF